The entry below describes one T cell receptor (beta chain). The data belong to a study of control samples from healthy donors and cancer patients. There are 14 residues in the CDR3. V dropped 3 bases and J dropped 0; count of bases not matched to a gene: 4. The germline V gene encodes CDR1 DFQATT and CDR2 SNEGSKA (reference sequence). Clones were read by immunoSEQ multiplex PCR, and TCRdb kept only the in-frame ones, dropping some. The data hold about 410,000 clones, with around 90% observed a single time. The rearrangement uses TRBV20-1 and TRBJ2-7, with 8 bases matching TRBD2. Sequencing input: PBMCs. The sequence was obtained from a man in his forties with head and neck cancer. CDR3 sequence (DNA): TGCAGTGCTAGTCAGCGGGAGCGCTCCTACGAGCAGTACTTC. Protein: CSASQRERSYEQYF.